The 27 T cell receptor beta chains in this list originate from one sample, sequenced in a study of blood T cell repertoires in COVID-19. Assay: immunoSEQ multiplex PCR; the TCRdb copy retains only in-frame clones and omits some. Among tens of thousands of clones listed, approximately 79% were seen once. Sequencing was done on a sample of peripheral blood. The receptor set was obtained from a woman in her sixties or seventies with acute or convalescent COVID-19.

V and J are TRBV4-3 and TRBJ2-1; the D gene is possibly TRBD2 (5 bases). The CDR3 has 14 residues. CDR1 and CDR2 (germline): LGHNA, YSLEER. V dropped 1 base and J dropped 11 bases, with 15 bases sitting between them. The CDR3 reads CASSQGTSVNQQFF. CDR3 in DNA: TGCGCCAGCAGCCAAGGGACTTCCGTGAACCAGCAGTTCTTC.

The gene calls are TRBV7-9 and TRBJ2-7, with 9 positions matching TRBD1. Germline V gene lookup returns CDR1 SEHNR and CDR2 FQNEAQ (reference sequence). The V segment lost 2 bases and the J segment 5 bases; nucleotides outside the gene matches: 7. The CDR3 has 15 amino acids. CDR3 DNA sequence: TGTGCCAGCAGCTTATCTGAACAGGGGGCTAACGAGCAGTACTTC. Amino acids: CASSLSEQGANEQYF.

The gene calls are TRBV5-4 and TRBJ1-4; TRBD1 agrees at 9 bases. The J segment lost 6 bases and the V segment lost 4 bases, leaving 16 bases of the junction unmatched. The CDR3 has 18 amino acids. Germline V lookup: CDR1 SGHNT, CDR2 YYREEE (reference sequence). The CDR3 DNA is TGTGCCAGCAGCCCCCAACCGGGACAGGGATTTAGGGATGAAAAACTGTTTTTT. This translates into CASSPQPGQGFRDEKLFF.

This clone was counted once. The J gene is TRBJ2-1, the V gene TRBV12-5, with D tentatively TRBD1 (5 bases). In germline, CDR1 is LGHNT, CDR2 FRNRAP. The V end lost 2 bases, the J end lost 3 bases, and 11 bases lay between the germline ends. This CDR3 has 15 amino acids. This chain's CDR3 is CASGLLVRDYNEQFF. The CDR3, as DNA: TGTGCTAGTGGTTTGTTAGTCAGGGACTACAATGAGCAGTTCTTC.

This chain links TRBV30 with TRBJ2-2; TRBD1 agrees at 12 bases. Germline values: CDR1 GTSNPN, CDR2 SVGIG (reference sequence). The CDR3 runs 13 residues. J was trimmed by 4 bases and V by 8 bases; bases with no gene match: 2. This CDR3 reads CAGDRGPTGELFF. In DNA form, the CDR3 reads TGTGCCGGGGACAGGGGGCCCACCGGGGAGCTGTTTTTT.

CDR3 protein: CASSQEPGLNTEAFF. Written as DNA, the CDR3 is TGTGCCAGCAGCCAAGAGCCAGGCCTGAACACTGAAGCTTTCTTT. The gene calls are TRBV4-2 and TRBJ1-1; D remains ambiguous. The V gene lost 0 bases and the J gene lost 0 bases, with 8 bases spanning the gap. This CDR3 is built from 15 residues. CDR1 is LGHNA and CDR2 is YNFKEQ in the germline V gene.

This chain uses TRBV30 with TRBJ1-2; no clear D. V shed 5 bases and J shed 4 bases, with 11 bases lying between them. Germline V CDR1 and CDR2: GTSNPN, SVGIG (reference sequence). The CDR3 is 12 residues long. The chain's CDR3 is CAWSGSLYGYTF. DNA of the CDR3: TGTGCCTGGTCCGGGTCCCTCTATGGCTACACCTTC.

J is TRBJ2-2 and V is TRBV6-6; possibly TRBD1 for D (6 bases). The V gene lost 6 bases and the J gene lost 4 bases, with 18 bases spanning the gap. The CDR3 spans 16 residues. Germline V gene sequence: CDR1 MNHNY, CDR2 SVGAGI (reference sequence). CDR3 sequence: CASRGDHRAGTGELFF. The CDR3 coding sequence is TGTGCCAGCAGGGGGGACCACAGGGCTGGCACCGGGGAGCTGTTTTTT.

This chain connects TRBV5-7 to TRBJ1-1; D unclear. TRBV5-7 is recorded as an ORF, its role being uncertain. This CDR3 contains 11 residues. Between the trimmed V and J ends, which lost 4 bases and 1 base, there was a span of 2 bases. CDR3 DNA sequence: TGTGCCAGCAGCCAGAACACTGAAGCTTTCTTT. It yields the protein CASSQNTEAFF.

The sample holds one count of this clone. The chain carries TRBV28 and TRBJ2-7, with no clear D. This CDR3 is 11 amino acids long. Trimming cost V 5 bases and J 5 bases, with 7 bases left between them. Germline values: CDR1 MDHEN, CDR2 SYDVKM. The CDR3 reads CASSLLDEQYF. CDR3 in DNA: TGTGCCAGCAGTCTCCTTGACGAGCAGTACTTC.

The CDR3 DNA reads TGTGCCAGCAGCTTAAAACAGTTCGGGGAGCTGTTTTTT. This translates into CASSLKQFGELFF. V gene TRBV7-2 combines with J gene TRBJ2-2; D gene uncertain. Germline CDR1 is SGHTA and CDR2 is FQGNSA. Trimming took 2 bases from V and 7 from J, leaving 8 bases between them. There are 13 residues in the CDR3.

This clone came up once. V usage is TRBV5-5 and J usage is TRBJ1-4; D possibly corresponds to TRBD1 (5 bases). V lost 2 bases to trimming and J lost 8 bases, with 16 bases between them. Germline CDR1 is SGHKS and CDR2 is YYEKEE (reference sequence). CDR3 size: 15 residues. The CDR3 loop reads CASSFTTEVDEKLFF. CDR3 nucleotide sequence: TGTGCCAGCAGCTTTACGACAGAAGTCGACGAAAAACTGTTTTTT.

The chain uses TRBV19 and TRBJ2-2; D not resolved. This CDR3 contains 16 residues. Germline CDR1 reads LNHDA; CDR2 reads SQIVND (reference sequence). The V and J ends lost 9 bases and 3 bases respectively, with 20 bases between them. CDR3 sequence: CASRKSRNLDTGELFF. The CDR3 DNA reads TGTGCCAGCCGCAAATCCAGGAACCTTGACACCGGGGAGCTGTTTTTT. Combining the CDR3 with reference TRBV19 and TRBJ2-2 gives the whole variable domain DGGITQSPKYLFRKEGQNVTLSCEQNLNHDAMYWYRQDPGQGLRLIYYSQIVNDFQKGDIAEGYSVSREKKESFPLTVTSAQKNPTAFYLCASRKSRNLDTGELFFGEGSRLTVL.

The rearrangement links TRBV6-5 to TRBJ2-5; TRBD1 aligns across 7 bases. Germline V lookup: CDR1 MNHEY, CDR2 SVGAGI. The junction had 3 bases not matched to a gene; V was cut back by 6 bases and J by 2 bases. The CDR3 contains 13 residues. The CDR3 DNA sequence: TGTGCCAGCAGACAGGGGTTTCAAGAGACCCAGTACTTC. It specifies CASRQGFQETQYF.

The J gene is TRBJ2-2, the V gene TRBV5-1; perhaps TRBD2 as D (6 bases). Germline-derived CDR1 and CDR2 are SGHRS and YFSETQ. Trimming stripped 4 bases from V and 5 bases from J, with 18 bases between. CDR3 length: 16 residues. The CDR3 nucleotides are TGCGCCAGCAGCCTCGTCGGAGGGTTCATGACCGGGGAGCTGTTTTTT. Translated, it gives CASSLVGGFMTGELFF.

This chain uses TRBV18 with TRBJ2-1; possible D gene TRBD1, 7 bases. The V gene's germline CDR1 is KGHSH and CDR2 LQKENI. Trimming cost V 3 bases and J 5 bases, with 14 bases left between them. The CDR3 consists of 15 residues. CDR3 sequence reads: CASSPRQGGNNEQFF. CDR3 bases: TGTGCCAGCTCACCGCGGCAGGGGGGCAACAATGAGCAGTTCTTC. Variable domain in full (rest from reference TRBV18 and TRBJ2-1): NAGVMQNPRHLVRRRGQEARLRCSPMKGHSHVYWYRQLPEEGLKFMVYLQKENIIDESGMPKERFSAEFPKEGPSILRIQQVVRGDSAAYFCASSPRQGGNNEQFFGPGTRLTVL.

This chain joins TRBV6-2 or TRBV6-3 and TRBJ2-1, with a possible D match to TRBD2 (5 bases). CDR1 MNHEY and CDR2 SVGEGT come from the germline V gene. The ends were cut back, 2 bases at V and 6 bases at J, with 17 bases in the middle. The CDR3 length is 16 residues. The CDR3 DNA sequence: TGTGCCAGCAGTTACCGCGGGCGGGTCCCCTCCAATGAGCAGTTCTTC. Translated: CASSYRGRVPSNEQFF.

The J gene is TRBJ2-5, the V gene TRBV25-1; no firm D call. Trimming took off 4 bases at V and 5 bases at J, with 8 bases between the two ends. Germline CDR1 MGHDK, CDR2 SYGVNS. The CDR3 runs 12 residues. The CDR3 sequence: CASSGLGETQYF. The CDR3 nucleotides are TGTGCCAGCAGTGGGCTAGGCGAGACCCAGTACTTC.

The chain has TRBV6-5 and TRBJ1-3; D is undetermined. The CDR3 runs 15 residues. V lost 0 bases to trimming and J lost 0 bases, with 6 bases between them. The germline CDR1 and CDR2 sequences are MNHEY and SVGAGI. CDR3 DNA sequence: TGTGCCAGCAGTTACTCGCCCGGCTCTGGAAACACCATATATTTT. It encodes CASSYSPGSGNTIYF.

The chain couples TRBV9 to TRBJ1-1; D is perhaps TRBD1 (5 bases). Germline CDR1 reads SGDLS; CDR2 reads YYNGEE. The CDR3 extends over 13 amino acids. The ends were cut back, 4 bases at V and 1 base at J, with 8 bases in the middle. The CDR3 DNA sequence: TGTGCCAGCAGCATCACAGGGAACACTGAAGCTTTCTTT. It encodes CASSITGNTEAFF.

This chain connects TRBV28 to TRBJ1-4, with D possibly TRBD1 on 6 matching bases. CDR3 length: 14 amino acids. Germline values: CDR1 MDHEN, CDR2 SYDVKM. V gave up 4 bases and J gave up 10 bases, with 16 bases separating them. CDR3 DNA sequence: TGTGCCAGCAGTTCCCCCGAGACAGGCCGAAAACTGTTTTTT. Protein sequence: CASSSPETGRKLFF.

The rearrangement joins TRBV27 to TRBJ1-4; 8 nucleotides match TRBD1. Germline V gives CDR1 MNHEY, CDR2 SMNVEV (reference sequence). The ends lost 8 bases at V and 8 bases at J; junction bases unmatched: 10. This CDR3 spans 14 amino acids. The DNA for the CDR3 is TGTGCCAGCGCACGGACAGGGTTGGGAGAAAAACTGTTTTTT. It yields the protein CASARTGLGEKLFF.

The J gene is TRBJ2-3, the V gene TRBV9; D is uncertain. Deletions cut 0 bases from V and 4 bases from J, with 12 bases between. The CDR3 loop spans 15 amino acids. Germline V lookup: CDR1 SGDLS, CDR2 YYNGEE. CDR3 DNA sequence: TGTGCCAGCAGCGTAGAGCCTGGCCGGGCAGATACGCAGTATTTT. Translated, it gives CASSVEPGRADTQYF. Together with reference TRBV9 and TRBJ2-3, the CDR3 gives the full variable domain: DSGVTQTPKHLITATGQRVTLRCSPRSGDLSVYWYQQSLDQGLQFLIQYYNGEERAKGNILERFSAQQFPDLHSELNLSSLELGDSALYFCASSVEPGRADTQYFGPGTRLTVL.

This rearrangement joins TRBV5-5 to TRBJ1-2; 8 nucleotides line up with TRBD1. The V gene end was trimmed by 4 bases and the J gene end by 8 bases; junction bases not matched to a gene: 10. CDR3 length: 14 residues. Germline CDR1 is SGHKS and CDR2 is YYEKEE (reference sequence). CDR3 region: CASSDANRGSGYTF. The CDR3, as DNA: TGTGCCAGCAGCGATGCAAACAGGGGGTCCGGCTACACCTTC.

This chain uses TRBV7-8 with TRBJ1-1; 10 nucleotides agree with TRBD1. Trimming removed 4 bases from V and 7 bases from J; junction bases left unmatched: 12. CDR1 SGHVS and CDR2 FQNEAQ come from the germline V gene. The CDR3 extends over 16 amino acids. CDR3 DNA: TGTGCCAGCAGCTCTCCCGGGACAGGGGATGTGGGTGAAGCTTTCTTT. Protein: CASSSPGTGDVGEAFF.

The gene calls are TRBV5-1 and TRBJ1-2, with 7 bases fitting TRBD1. V was pared by 4 bases and J by 5 bases, with 11 bases of the junction left unmatched. This CDR3 comprises 15 residues. CDR1 is SGHRS, CDR2 YFSETQ, per germline. The CDR3 protein is CASSPAGTVNYGYTF. CDR3 coding DNA: TGCGCCAGCAGCCCGGCGGGGACAGTGAATTATGGCTACACCTTC.

This clone showed up just a few times. The gene calls are TRBV19 and TRBJ2-2, with unresolved D. The V end lost 5 bases, the J end lost 0 bases, and 10 bases lay between the germline ends. CDR1 LNHDA and CDR2 SQIVND come from the germline V gene (reference sequence). The length of the CDR3 is 15 residues. The DNA for the CDR3 is TGTGCCAGTAGTCAAAACAGCCCGAACACCGGGGAGCTGTTTTTT. This codes for CASSQNSPNTGELFF. The full variable domain, with the rest looked up from reference TRBV19 and TRBJ2-2, is DGGITQSPKYLFRKEGQNVTLSCEQNLNHDAMYWYRQDPGQGLRLIYYSQIVNDFQKGDIAEGYSVSREKKESFPLTVTSAQKNPTAFYLCASSQNSPNTGELFFGEGSRLTVL.